These T cell receptor beta chains were read from a single sample in a study of T cell clonotyping in hematopoietic cell transplantation. Sequenced by immunoSEQ multiplex PCR; TCRdb stores in-frame clones only, minus some. The sample contains some 40,000 clones, 95% of which appear only once. Sequencing was carried out using peripheral blood mononuclear cells. The receptors come from a young man in good health. Some clones in this sample may be carry-over from other donors' samples. CDR3s include the opening cysteine and the closing phenylalanine or tryptophan. Size values are once, few and many counts, or a class for expanded clones, and some rows have none.

V	size	CDR3
TRBV6-1	.	CASSDSGVGGYYGYTF
TRBV5-5	.	CASSLTYSTGANVLTF
TRBV2	.	CASSEGGTVVQPQHF
TRBV6-5	.	CASSYSTGGVEAFF
TRBV7-6	.	CASSLGTSTVETQYF
TRBV6-5	.	CASRPRTSGGNGFF
TRBV4-1	.	CASSQAPTSGGYSYEQYF
TRBV11-2	.	CASSLGVYQPQHF
TRBV7-9	.	CASSSVIRGNTIYF
TRBV19	.	CASSTTGDYNQPQHF
TRBV19	.	CASTRTVNTGELFF
TRBV15	.	CATSRAHRGDGYTF
TRBV27	.	CASSGWRGQKGYTF
TRBV6-5	.	CASRNRAQETQYF
TRBV5-6	.	CASSVVHGELFF
TRBV29-1	.	CSVVGRGVEQYF
TRBV4-2	.	CASSLPTPGGYTF
TRBV5-6	.	CASSLVGAQSSYEQYF
TRBV27	.	CASSLRWGLMNTEAFF
TRBV29-1	.	CSVEPRQVGNTEAFF
TRBV4-3	.	CASSLDRNEQFF
TRBV4-1	.	CASSQDPTLAGGTQYF
TRBV5-4	.	CASSMGTGGGETQYF
TRBV27	.	CASSPLGVTNEKLFF
TRBV19	.	CASSMGGRTEAFF
TRBV5-4	.	CASSPQGLDYGYTF
TRBV29-1	.	CSGRDLSTDTQYF
TRBV6-5	.	CASSWRTGHTIYF
TRBV19	.	CASSALSGLGEKLFF
TRBV5-1	once	CASSPGTRETQYF
TRBV18	.	CASSPPGLAGGTEAFF
TRBV4-2	.	CASSQGRWEEQYF
TRBV14	.	CASSLVLAGGPTDTQYF
TRBV5-1	.	CASSLGKSRSVGDEQFF
TRBV30	.	CAWSRRRLNTEAFF
TRBV29-1	.	CSSDRPGGNGNEQFF
TRBV5-1	.	CASYLGTSGRGQETQYF
TRBV5-6	.	CASSAWDIRYEQYF
TRBV11-1	.	CASSLRRSDEQYF
TRBV6-6	.	CASSYEAGSYNEQFF
TRBV7-9	.	CASSLGLGQYF
TRBV5-1	.	CASSTDRRNTEAFF
TRBV2	once	CAKNRLENTEAFF
TRBV7-2	.	CASRSTYQGIYEQYF
TRBV19	.	CASANGDGLSYGYTF
TRBV30	.	CAWSKGDGADTQYF
TRBV6-5	.	CASSRQGGRLGKLFF
TRBV6-1	.	CASSVFWGADTQYF
TRBV7-2	.	CASTGLAGGYTGELFF
TRBV19	.	CASSSRAGGNEKLFF
TRBV6-5	.	CASSYSRRWNIQYF